The 16 T cell receptor beta chains listed next were all sequenced from one sample in a study of blood T cell repertoires in COVID-19. Generated by immunoSEQ multiplex PCR, the TCRdb table keeps only in-frame clones and is missing some. The repertoire holds 120,000 or so clones, with about 86% as singletons. The sample was peripheral blood. The receptors derive from a woman between 45 and 65 years old with acute or convalescent COVID-19.

This sequence joins TRBV28 and TRBJ2-3, with D possibly matching TRBD1 (5 bases). This CDR3 has 15 residues. Germline V gene sequence: CDR1 MDHEN, CDR2 SYDVKM. Trimming left V 5 bases short and J 3 bases short, with 15 bases between. The CDR3 is CASSNPTAGTDTQYF. The DNA for the CDR3 is TGTGCCAGCAGTAACCCAACCGCAGGGACAGATACGCAGTATTTT.

The chain couples TRBV19 to TRBJ2-1; TRBD2 matches at 7 bases. CDR1 LNHDA and CDR2 SQIVND come from the germline V gene (reference sequence). With V trimmed by 3 bases and J by 0 bases, 5 bases remained unmatched. This CDR3 has 16 residues. CDR3 sequence: CASSIGGFSSYNEQFF. Written as DNA, the CDR3 is TGTGCCAGTAGTATCGGGGGGTTCAGCTCCTACAATGAGCAGTTCTTC.

The chain combines TRBV18 with TRBJ1-3; D remains ambiguous. CDR3 length: 15 residues. CDR1 KGHSH and CDR2 LQKENI come from the germline V gene. The V end lost 3 bases, the J end lost 4 bases, and 13 bases lay between the germline ends. CDR3 loop: CASSPAMATGNTIYF. The DNA of the CDR3 is TGTGCCAGCTCACCGGCAATGGCAACCGGAAACACCATATATTTT.

This clone came up once. The chain uses TRBV7-9 and TRBJ1-4; 9 bases are shared with TRBD1. Germline V gives CDR1 SEHNR, CDR2 FQNEAQ (reference sequence). The CDR3 is 14 residues long. V shed 4 bases, J shed 4 bases, and the junction held 1 base outside the gene matches. DNA for the CDR3: TGTGCCAGCAGCTCGACAGGGGGTAATGAAAAACTGTTTTTT. The encoded protein is CASSSTGGNEKLFF.

The chain joins TRBV29-1 to TRBJ2-7; a weak D match, TRBD2 (5 bases). Germline V CDR1 and CDR2: SQVTM, ANQGSEA. CDR3 length: 14 amino acids. The CDR3 sequence: CVTFDRAVPYEQYF. The CDR3 nucleotides read TGCGTAACGTTCGACCGAGCGGTACCCTACGAGCAGTACTTC.

The J gene is TRBJ1-5, the V gene TRBV19, with D perhaps matching TRBD1 (5 bases). Germline CDR1 and CDR2: LNHDA and SQIVND (reference sequence). Trimming took 6 bases from V and 6 from J, leaving 12 bases between them. The CDR3 contains 13 residues. The CDR3 here is CASRAVGPQPQHF. DNA of the CDR3: TGTGCCAGTAGAGCAGTGGGGCCTCAGCCCCAGCATTTT. The entire variable domain, with the rest obtained from reference TRBV19 and TRBJ1-5, is as follows: DGGITQSPKYLFRKEGQNVTLSCEQNLNHDAMYWYRQDPGQGLRLIYYSQIVNDFQKGDIAEGYSVSREKKESFPLTVTSAQKNPTAFYLCASRAVGPQPQHFGDGTRLSIL.

The rearrangement joins TRBV12-3 or TRBV12-4 to TRBJ1-3, with D tentatively TRBD1 (5 bases). Deletions cut 5 bases from V and 3 bases from J, with 8 bases between. This CDR3 has 13 residues. The CDR3 here is CASSQGFGNTIYF. Written as DNA, the CDR3 is TGTGCCAGCAGTCAGGGATTTGGAAACACCATATATTTT.

The chain combines TRBV28 with TRBJ1-6; 9 nucleotides match TRBD1. The V segment lost 2 bases and the J segment 10 bases; nucleotides outside the gene matches: 3. This CDR3 is 14 amino acids long. Germline CDR1 is MDHEN and CDR2 is SYDVKM. In DNA form, the CDR3 reads TGTGCCAGCAGTTTAGGACAGGGGAAATCACCCCTCCACTTT. Translation: CASSLGQGKSPLHF.

The chain uses TRBV5-1 and TRBJ2-7, with 7 positions matching TRBD1. The CDR3 spans 14 residues. CDR1 is SGHRS, CDR2 YFSETQ, per germline. V shed 2 bases, J shed 5 bases, and the junction held 7 bases outside the gene matches. CDR3: CASSFLQGSHEQYF. In DNA, the CDR3 is TGCGCCAGCAGCTTCTTACAGGGGTCGCACGAGCAGTACTTC.

The chain joins TRBV4-2 to TRBJ1-5; a possible D gene is TRBD1 (6 bases). Trimming took 6 bases from V and 4 from J, leaving 10 bases between them. This CDR3 is 13 amino acids long. Per the germline V gene, CDR1 is LGHNA and CDR2 is YNFKEQ. CDR3: CASRQGRNQPQHF. The DNA for the CDR3 is TGTGCCAGCAGACAGGGTCGGAATCAGCCCCAGCATTTT.

The chain recombines TRBV5-1 with TRBJ2-7; D is perhaps TRBD2 (6 bases). In germline, CDR1 is SGHRS, CDR2 YFSETQ. Trimming left V 0 bases short and J 5 bases short, with 9 bases between. The CDR3 extends over 13 amino acids. The CDR3 DNA follows: TGCGCCAGCAGCTTGGAGGCGGGGAACGAGCAGTACTTC. Translating it yields CASSLEAGNEQYF.

The rearrangement links TRBV27 to TRBJ1-2, with 10 positions matching TRBD1. The ends lost 5 bases at V and 4 bases at J; junction bases unmatched: 7. This CDR3 spans 15 amino acids. Germline assignment: CDR1 MNHEY and CDR2 SMNVEV (reference sequence). In DNA form, the CDR3 reads TGTGCCAGCAGTCCCGGGACAGGGGAAATCTATGGCTACACCTTC. The encoded protein is CASSPGTGEIYGYTF.

The J gene is TRBJ1-6, the V gene TRBV27; D is possibly TRBD1 (6 bases). V was trimmed by 2 bases and J by 8 bases, leaving 10 bases between them. CDR1 is MNHEY, CDR2 SMNVEV, per germline (reference sequence). This CDR3 contains 14 residues. Here the CDR3 reads CASSLMAGDSPLHF. The CDR3 bases are TGTGCCAGCAGTTTAATGGCAGGGGATTCACCCCTCCACTTT.

This chain connects TRBV7-9 to TRBJ2-2; 10 bases align to TRBD1. Germline-derived CDR1 and CDR2 are SEHNR and FQNEAQ (reference sequence). The CDR3 runs to 16 residues. The V gene end was trimmed by 6 bases and the J gene end by 6 bases; junction bases not matched to a gene: 10. CDR3 in DNA: TGTGCCAGCAGGGGGTTCCGGGACAGGGGCTCCGGGGAGCTGTTTTTT. The encoded protein is CASRGFRDRGSGELFF.

This chain uses TRBV5-1 with TRBJ1-3; D might be TRBD1 (5 bases). CDR3 length: 17 amino acids. Germline V CDR1 and CDR2: SGHRS, YFSETQ. The V and J ends lost 0 bases and 0 bases respectively, with 13 bases between them. CDR3 sequence (DNA): TGCGCCAGCAGCTTGGGTACAGGAAGAAACTCTGGAAACACCATATATTTT. Its protein product is CASSLGTGRNSGNTIYF.

This rearrangement joins TRBV6-5 to TRBJ2-2, with D perhaps matching TRBD2 (6 bases). Germline CDR1 and CDR2: MNHEY and SVGAGI. Trimming pared 4 bases from V and 4 bases from J, leaving 13 bases between. The CDR3 has 15 residues. The DNA for the CDR3 is TGTGCCAGCAGTTCGGCCGGGACTGGCACCGGGGAGCTGTTTTTT. This sequence encodes CASSSAGTGTGELFF.